Listed here are 28 T cell receptor delta chains from one sample, sequenced in a study of gamma-delta T cells after stem cell transplantation. TCRdb reprocessed the RT-PCR reads through CATT. The sample includes about 1,600 delta-chain clones, approximately 7.5% of them seen just once. Sequenced sample: gamma-delta T cells. Every receptor here comes from a human donor. It is not recorded whose cells these are; they may come from a transplant donor.

The table lists this clone with a few counts. TCRdb lists the protein of a much larger clone for this DNA, which differs at residue 6, so this is likely a read error; the protein given here is translated from the DNA itself. This rearrangement joins TRDV2 to TRDJ1, with no clear D. Trimming stripped 4 bases from V and 0 bases from J, with 14 bases between. CDR3 length equals 15 residues. Looked up from germline, CDR1 is GEAIGNYY and CDR2 is EKD. In DNA, the CDR3 is TGTGCCTGTGATCTGACCGGGCGAAACACCGATAAACTCATCTTT. Its protein is CACDLTGRNTDKLIF.

This clone counts as large. This sequence joins TRDV2 and TRDJ1; TRDD3 aligns across 13 bases. CDR1 is GEAIGNYY, CDR2 EKD, per germline. The CDR3 length is 18 residues. J was trimmed by 3 bases and V by 4 bases; bases with no gene match: 13. Written as DNA, the CDR3 is TGTGCCTGTGATAGACTGGGGGATACGCCCCTCTATTCCGATAAACTCATCTTT. Its protein product is CACDRLGDTPLYSDKLIF.

About this clone itself: A far larger clone is one nucleotide away, so this likely arose from a read error. The DNA of the CDR3 is TGTGCCTGTGACGCCCTTGCGTCTGGCGATACAGTCCCCTACACCGATAAACTCATCTTT. Protein: CACDALASGDTVPYTDKLIF. The V gene is TRDV2, the J gene TRDJ1; perhaps TRDD3 as D (5 bases). The CDR3 consists of 20 residues. V was pared by 3 bases and J by 0 bases, with 28 bases between. Germline lookup yields CDR1 GEAIGNYY and CDR2 EKD.

By sample fraction, this clone is medium-sized. The V and J genes are TRDV2 and TRDJ1, with 13 bases identical to TRDD3. CDR3 length: 19 amino acids. V trimming: 3 bases; J trimming: 3 bases; junction bases outside the gene matches: 15. Germline assignment: CDR1 GEAIGNYY and CDR2 EKD. The CDR3 DNA reads as TGTGCCTGTGACGCGGTCCGTACTGGGGGATACGGTTGGGCCGATAAACTCATCTTT. Protein product: CACDAVRTGGYGWADKLIF.

This clone was seen a handful of times. The translation of this DNA and the TCRdb protein of a much larger clone differ at residue 14, probably owing to a read error; the protein shown here is translated from the DNA. The chain joins TRDV2 to TRDJ1, with TRDD2 matching 9 bases. This CDR3 has 19 residues. The trim removed 3 bases at V and 3 bases at J, leaving 19 bases unmatched. Germline V CDR1 and CDR2: GEAIGNYY, EKD. The CDR3, as DNA: TGTGCCTGTGACTCCCTTCCTACTGAACTGGGGTCCAACGCCGATAAACTCATCTTT. It yields the protein CACDSLPTELGSNADKLIF.

As to this clone: Since a much larger clone is just one base distant, this may be a read error. Other nucleotide sequences from this sample produce the same CDR3. The chain couples TRDV2 to TRDJ1, with TRDD3 identical over 12 bases. This CDR3 has 20 residues. V lost 0 bases, J lost 0 bases, and 13 bases stayed unmatched. The V gene's germline CDR1 is GEAIGNYY and CDR2 EKD. CDR3 loop: CACDTVLLGDTQTYTDKLIF. The CDR3 bases are TGTGCCTGTGACACCGTTCTACTGGGGGATACACAGACTTACACCGATAAACTCATCTTT.

This clone was observed a few times. The chain is built from TRDV2 and TRDJ1, with 9 bases fitting TRDD3. There are 17 residues in the CDR3. Looked up from germline, CDR1 is GEAIGNYY and CDR2 is EKD. V shed 3 bases and J 1 base; nucleotides not matched to a gene: 11. In DNA form, the CDR3 reads TGTGCCTGTGACTCCGTGATGGGGGATAGGGGCACCGATAAACTCATCTTT. Protein: CACDSVMGDRGTDKLIF.

This clone was counted only a few times. The TCRdb protein comes from a much larger clone and disagrees with this DNA's translation at residue 10, likely due to a read error; the protein given here is derived from the DNA. V gene TRDV2 combines with J gene TRDJ1, with 9 bases fitting TRDD3. CDR3 length: 19 amino acids. Trimming at V came to 0 bases and at J to 3 bases, leaving 16 bases not matched to a gene. Germline CDR1 is GEAIGNYY and CDR2 is EKD. As DNA, the CDR3 is TGTGCCTGTGACACCGTAAGGGGGATACCTTCAACTTGGGCCGATAAACTCATCTTT. Its translation: CACDTVRGIPSTWADKLIF.

This clone was observed a handful of times. A much larger clone is a single base away; this may be a read error. J is TRDJ1 and V is TRDV2; the match to TRDD3 covers 12 bases. This CDR3 region has 25 residues. The germline CDR1 and CDR2 sequences are GEAIGNYY and EKD. CDR3: CACGTVSPPPTGLLGDTVVGDKLIF. DNA for the CDR3: TGTGCCTGTGGCACCGTATCGCCTCCTCCTACGGGACTCCTGGGGGATACGGTTGTCGGCGATAAACTCATCTTT.

Points on this clone: The protein TCRdb gives is from a much larger clone and does not agree with this DNA's translation at residue 16, likely a read error; the protein shown here comes from the DNA. V usage is TRDV2 and J usage is TRDJ3; 10 bases line up with TRDD3. CDR3 length: 19 residues. Germline lookup yields CDR1 GEAIGNYY and CDR2 EKD. The CDR3 region has the DNA TGTGCCTGTGACACCGTGGGGGATACACTCTCCTGGGACACCCGACGGATGTTTTTC. It codes for CACDTVGDTLSWDTRRMFF.

Comments on this clone: Translating this DNA gives a protein that differs at residue 9 from the TCRdb one, which belongs to a much larger clone; a read error is likely, and the protein shown is this translation. The J gene is TRDJ1, the V gene TRDV1, with 8 bases identical to TRDD3. The CDR3 consists of 22 residues. After removal of 4 bases from V and 5 bases from J, the junction contained 30 bases not matched to a gene. CDR1 is TSWWSYY, CDR2 QGS, per germline. The CDR3 spells CALGGPPSHSWGTQLTLDKLIF. The CDR3 DNA sequence: TGTGCTCTTGGGGGGCCTCCTTCCCATAGCTGGGGGACGCAACTTACCCTGGATAAACTCATCTTT.

Points on this clone: The protein TCRdb gives is from a much larger clone and does not agree with this DNA's translation at residue 8, likely a read error; the protein shown here comes from the DNA. This chain connects TRDV2 to TRDJ1, with 8 bases lining up with TRDD3. The germline CDR1 and CDR2 sequences are GEAIGNYY and EKD. There are 16 residues in the CDR3. V was clipped by 3 bases and J by 0 bases; unmatched bases: 8. The CDR3 DNA follows: TGTGCCTGTGACCCACTGGGGGCTCCAGACACCGATAAACTCATCTTT. Translated: CACDPLGAPDTDKLIF.

This clone has only a few counts. TCRdb's listed protein matches a much larger clone and diverges from this DNA's translation at residue 10, likely through a read error; the protein shown comes from the DNA. In DNA, the CDR3 is TGTGCCTGTGACACCCTAGCCCCTGGGGTATACGGGACCGATAAACTCATCTTT. As protein: CACDTLAPGVYGTDKLIF. The genes are TRDV2 and TRDJ1, with D possibly TRDD3 on 6 matching bases. V lost 0 bases, J lost 2 bases, and 21 bases lay in between. The germline V gene has CDR1 GEAIGNYY and CDR2 EKD. The CDR3 runs 18 residues.

Comments on this clone: The TCRdb record carries a much larger clone's protein, which differs from this DNA's translation at residue 3; a read error is the likely cause, and the protein listed here is the DNA translation. This chain connects TRDV2 to TRDJ3, with 11 bases that match TRDD3. The CDR3 covers 19 residues. Germline V lookup: CDR1 GEAIGNYY, CDR2 EKD. DNA for the CDR3: TGTGCCAGTGACACCCTGCTGGGGGATACATCCTGGGACACCCGACAGATGTTTTTC. It specifies CASDTLLGDTSWDTRQMFF.

Only a few counts were recorded for this clone. The chain joins TRDV2 to TRDJ1; 10 bases are a match to TRDD3. Germline CDR1 and CDR2: GEAIGNYY and EKD. The CDR3 consists of 17 residues. Trimming at V came to 3 bases and at J to 0 bases, leaving 9 bases not matched to a gene. DNA for the CDR3: TGTGCCTGTGACCTTTTGGGGGATACACCGTACACCGATAAACTCATCTTT. Encoded protein: CACDLLGDTPYTDKLIF.

On this clone: Other DNA sequences from this sample encode an identical CDR3 as well. This sequence joins TRDV2 and TRDJ1; TRDD3 matches at 12 bases. This CDR3 comprises 20 residues. From germline, CDR1 is GEAIGNYY and CDR2 EKD. The J segment lost 3 bases and the V segment lost 3 bases, leaving 19 bases of the junction unmatched. The CDR3 nucleotides read TGTGCCTGTGACCCCCTTAGTACTGGGGGATACATCGGTTTCGCCGATAAACTCATCTTT. Its protein is CACDPLSTGGYIGFADKLIF.

V is TRDV2 and J is TRDJ1; 8 bases are a match to TRDD3. J gave up 4 bases and V 0 bases, and 27 bases lay outside the gene matches. This CDR3 has 22 amino acids. Germline CDR1 reads GEAIGNYY; CDR2 reads EKD. The CDR3 nucleotides read TGTGCCTGTGACACCGTTCGTCCACCCGACCGGTCTCTTGGGGATACCGTCGATAAACTCATCTTT. Residues: CACDTVRPPDRSLGDTVDKLIF.

A word on this clone: TCRdb has a much larger clone's protein, which differs at residue 16 from the translation of this DNA, likely because of a read error; what is shown is the protein translated from the DNA. The V call is TRDV2, the J call TRDJ1; 9 bases agree with TRDD3. CDR3 size: 18 residues. Germline-derived CDR1 and CDR2 are GEAIGNYY and EKD. The CDR3 sequence: CACDTVSKLGESTDKPIF. Written as DNA, the CDR3 is TGTGCCTGTGACACCGTCTCGAAACTGGGGGAGAGCACCGATAAACCCATCTTT.

On this clone itself: This may be a read error: a much more frequent sequence differs by one nucleotide. Other nucleotide sequences in the sample specify the same CDR3. The chain is built from TRDV2 and TRDJ1; D remains unclear. This CDR3 has 15 amino acids. Germline V gives CDR1 GEAIGNYY, CDR2 EKD. The CDR3 reads CACDLAGRNTDKLIF. The DNA for the CDR3 is TGTGCCTGTGATCTGGCCGGGCGAAACACTGATAAACTCATCTTT.

On this clone: This clone may be a read error of a much larger clone one base away. The rearrangement joins TRDV2 to TRDJ3, with 10 nucleotides matching TRDD3. Germline CDR1 reads GEAIGNYY; CDR2 reads EKD. This CDR3 has 21 residues. CDR3 region: CACDTLGRGGYDSWDTRLMFF. DNA of the CDR3: TGTGCCTGTGACACTCTCGGCCGCGGGGGATACGACTCCTGGGACACCCGACTGATGTTTTTC.

As regards this clone: This may stem from a read error, because a much larger clone lies one nucleotide away. The J gene is TRDJ1, the V gene TRDV2; no definite D call. The CDR3 sequence is 14 residues long. Per germline, CDR1 GEAIGNYY and CDR2 EKD. The CDR3 sequence is CACDLLDSTDRLIF. CDR3 in DNA: TGTGCCTGTGACCTCCTGGACTCTACCGATAGACTCATCTTT.

This clone has only a few counts. A much larger clone sits a single nucleotide away, making a read error possible. Different DNA sequences within this sample yield the same CDR3. The chain is built from TRDV2 and TRDJ1, with 7 bases matching TRDD3. CDR3 length: 18 amino acids. Germline CDR1 is GEAIGNYY and CDR2 is EKD. The CDR3 nucleotides are TGTGCCTGCGACACCGTGGACGTTCGGGGGGGATTCCTCGATAAACTCATCTTT. Amino acid sequence: CACDTVDVRGGFLDKLIF.

In its sample, this clone ranks as large. The rearrangement uses TRDV2 and TRDJ1, with TRDD3 matching over 7 bases. The V gene's germline CDR1 is GEAIGNYY and CDR2 EKD. J gave up 7 bases and V 1 base, and 11 bases lay outside the gene matches. CDR3 length: 15 residues. CDR3: CACDTLGTTAGKLIF. The CDR3 DNA follows: TGTGCCTGTGACACACTGGGGACCACCGCGGGTAAACTCATCTTT.

By its share, this clone is large. A far larger clone is a single base away, which makes a read error likely. The rearrangement joins TRDV1 to TRDJ1; 10 bases are shared with TRDD3. The CDR3 is 22 residues long. The V gene's germline CDR1 is TSWWSYY and CDR2 QGS. The V and J ends lost 2 bases and 1 base, in that order; junction bases with no gene match: 22. In DNA, the CDR3 is TGTGCTCTTGGGGAAAGCCCCATATCTTATTACTGGGGGATCGGGGGCACCGATAAACTCATCTTT. This translates into CALGESPISYYWGIGGTDKLIF.

Judged by abundance, this clone is large. The same CDR3 also results from other DNA sequences found in this sample. This chain joins TRDV2 and TRDJ1; D perhaps matches TRDD3 (5 bases). The CDR3 contains 15 residues. Trimming removed 2 bases at V and 0 bases at J, with 12 bases between. CDR1 and CDR2 (germline): GEAIGNYY, EKD. As DNA, the CDR3 is TGTGCCTGTGACATCTTGGGGTCGTACACCGATAAACTCATCTTT. It translates to CACDILGSYTDKLIF.

By sample fraction, this clone is large. This specimen includes other DNA sequences encoding the same CDR3. This chain connects TRDV2 to TRDJ2; 11 bases match TRDD3. CDR1 and CDR2 (germline): GEAIGNYY, EKD. CDR3 length: 15 residues. V lost 0 bases and J lost 7; bases outside the gene matches: 3. The CDR3 spells CACDTAGGYRAQLFF. The CDR3 bases are TGTGCCTGTGACACCGCTGGGGGATACAGAGCACAACTCTTCTTT.

This clone has more than one count but fewer than ten. This probably arose from a read error, given a far larger clone one base away. The chain links TRDV2 to TRDJ1, with D perhaps TRDD2 or TRDD3 (7 bases each). This CDR3 has 20 residues. V lost 0 bases and J 0 bases, leaving 25 bases between the germline ends. Germline V gene sequence: CDR1 GEAIGNYY, CDR2 EKD. The CDR3 here is CACDTPSSLPLGAHTDKLIF. The CDR3 DNA is TGTGCCTGTGACACCCCTTCCTCCCTTCCCCTGGGGGCCCACACCGATAAACTCATCTTT.

The table lists this clone with a few counts. This likely traces to a read error, being one base from a far larger clone. V usage is TRDV2 and J usage is TRDJ1; D is undetermined. Germline loops: CDR1 GEAIGNYY, CDR2 EKD. This CDR3 comprises 13 residues. V lost 3 bases, J lost 8 bases, and 15 bases lay in between. CDR3 DNA sequence: TGTGCCTGTGACTACTTGGACGGGCGAAAACTCATCTTT. Amino acid sequence: CACDYLDGRKLIF.